These 17 T cell receptor beta chains were sequenced from one sample in a study of cytomegalovirus exposure and HLA in healthy donors. Amplification used 60 Vbeta primers and 13 Jbeta primers. Sequencing was performed with immunoSEQ multiplex PCR; in TCRdb, only in-frame clones are kept and a portion is missing. Altogether approximately 130,000 clones are present, about 74% being singletons, with the ten largest covering approximately 3.6%. The specimen was PBMCs. These receptors originate from a man aged 25 to 40 in good health and CMV-seronegative.

This clone is a singleton in its sample. The chain carries TRBV5-6 and TRBJ2-1; 10 bases line up with TRBD2. Germline CDR1 and CDR2: SGHDT and YYEEEE. V gave up 3 bases and J gave up 3 bases; unmatched junction bases: 6. The CDR3 consists of 16 residues. CDR3 region: CASSSRLAGYYNEQFF. Written as DNA, the CDR3 is TGTGCCAGCAGCTCCAGACTAGCGGGTTACTACAATGAGCAGTTCTTC. Filled out from reference TRBV5-6 and TRBJ2-1, the complete variable domain reads DAGVTQSPTHLIKTRGQQVTLRCSPKSGHDTVSWYQQALGQGPQFIFQYYEEEERQRGNFPDRFSGHQFPNYSSELNVNALLLGDSALYLCASSSRLAGYYNEQFFGPGTRLTVL.

The chain is built from TRBV5-4 and TRBJ2-1, with 11 bases lining up with TRBD2. CDR3 length equals 16 residues. After removal of 0 bases from V and 7 bases from J, the junction contained 6 bases not matched to a gene. CDR1 SGHNT and CDR2 YYREEE come from the germline V gene (reference sequence). In DNA, the CDR3 is TGTGCCAGCAGCTTGGGGGGGACTAGCGGACGGAATGAGCAGTTCTTC. Its protein is CASSLGGTSGRNEQFF.

The chain uses TRBV18 and TRBJ2-1; D might be TRBD1 (6 bases). V was cut by 2 bases and J by 0 bases, with 23 bases left in between. Germline V gene sequence: CDR1 KGHSH, CDR2 LQKENI. This CDR3 spans 20 amino acids. The CDR3 protein is CASSPYVSSSGRGSYNEQFF. The CDR3, as DNA: TGTGCCAGCTCACCATACGTGTCCTCGAGCGGCAGGGGCTCCTACAATGAGCAGTTCTTC.

The CDR3 spells CASSLGGTQGTQYF. The CDR3 nucleotides read TGTGCCAGCAGCTTGGGGGGGACACAGGGGACCCAGTACTTC. This chain joins TRBV5-5 and TRBJ2-5; perhaps TRBD1 as D (6 bases). Germline CDR1 and CDR2: SGHKS and YYEKEE (reference sequence). V was cut by 0 bases and J by 7 bases, with 13 bases left in between. This CDR3 has 14 amino acids.

This clone was observed a few times. This chain connects TRBV2 to TRBJ1-4; D gene unclear. The V gene's germline CDR1 is SNHLY and CDR2 FYNNEI. Trimming took off 6 bases at V and 8 bases at J, with 22 bases between the two ends. The CDR3 totals 16 residues. CDR3 loop: CASRGRFEALREKLFF. CDR3 nucleotides: TGTGCCAGCAGAGGTCGGTTCGAGGCCCTGAGGGAAAAACTGTTTTTT.

With regard to this clone: One end of the junction is discordant with germline, which a read error may explain. This rearrangement joins TRBV7-9 to TRBJ2-5; 9 bases are shared with TRBD1. CDR1 is SEHNR, CDR2 FQNEAQ, per germline (reference sequence). The CDR3 is made up of 11 amino acids. The CDR3 nucleotides read TGTGCCAGCAGCCCAGGGACAGGGCAGGACTTC. Translation gives CASSPGTGQDF.

J is TRBJ2-1 and V is TRBV28; 9 bases map to TRBD2. The length of the CDR3 is 17 residues. The J segment lost 1 base and the V segment lost 6 bases, leaving 10 bases of the junction unmatched. CDR1 MDHEN and CDR2 SYDVKM come from the germline V gene. In DNA form, the CDR3 reads TGTGCCAGCAGCCTTATGAGTAGCGGGAGTTCCTACAATGAGCAGTTCTTC. Translating gives CASSLMSSGSSYNEQFF.

J is TRBJ1-5 and V is TRBV2; 8 nucleotides align to TRBD1. There are 16 residues in the CDR3. The J segment lost 1 base and the V segment lost 6 bases, leaving 8 bases of the junction unmatched. Germline CDR1 is SNHLY and CDR2 is FYNNEI. CDR3 DNA sequence: TGTGCCAGCAGGCAGATAGACAGGGGAAGCAATCAGCCCCAGCATTTT. Translation: CASRQIDRGSNQPQHF.

The rearrangement joins TRBV10-3 to TRBJ2-2; D is perhaps TRBD1 (5 bases). Germline-derived CDR1 and CDR2 are ENHRY and SYGVKD. CDR3 size: 14 residues. V dropped 10 bases and J dropped 1 base, with 13 bases sitting between them. The CDR3 here is CATRQPRNTGELFF. The CDR3 coding sequence is TGTGCCACCCGACAGCCCCGGAACACCGGGGAGCTGTTTTTT.

The chain combines TRBV7-9 with TRBJ1-2, with D possibly TRBD1 on 6 matching bases. CDR3 length: 13 amino acids. The V and J ends lost 0 bases and 6 bases respectively, with 8 bases between them. Germline V gene sequence: CDR1 SEHNR, CDR2 FQNEAQ (reference sequence). Here the CDR3 reads CASSLAQGNGYTF. CDR3 nucleotides: TGTGCCAGCAGCTTAGCACAGGGAAATGGCTACACCTTC.

This chain joins TRBV6-5 and TRBJ2-1, with D perhaps TRBD2 (6 bases). CDR3 length equals 10 residues. Germline CDR1 reads MNHEY; CDR2 reads SVGAGI. In DNA form, the CDR3 reads TGTGCAGTCGGAGGGAATGAGCAGTTCTTC. It encodes CAVGGNEQFF.

The rearrangement joins TRBV29-1 to TRBJ2-7; TRBD1 matches 9 bases. V was pared by 5 bases and J by 0 bases, with 8 bases of the junction left unmatched. The CDR3 is made up of 15 amino acids. CDR1 is SQVTM and CDR2 is ANQGSEA in the germline V gene. This chain's CDR3 is CSVRFRDRDSYEQYF. In DNA form, the CDR3 reads TGCAGCGTTAGGTTTCGGGACAGGGACTCCTACGAGCAGTACTTC.

With regard to this clone: Other DNA sequences from this sample encode an identical CDR3 as well. The V gene is TRBV7-2, the J gene TRBJ1-1, with TRBD1 matching over 7 bases. This CDR3 region has 14 residues. J lost 1 base, V lost 1 base, and 0 bases had no gene match. Looked up from germline, CDR1 is SGHTA and CDR2 is FQGNSA. As DNA, the CDR3 is TGTGCCAGCAGCTTAGACAGGGGGAACACTGAAGCTTTCTTT. Its protein product is CASSLDRGNTEAFF.

The chain carries TRBV5-1 and TRBJ1-4, with 9 bases aligning to TRBD1. Germline CDR1 reads SGHRS; CDR2 reads YFSETQ. This CDR3 spans 15 amino acids. V trimming: 0 bases; J trimming: 5 bases; junction bases outside the gene matches: 2. The CDR3 DNA reads TGCGCCAGCAGCTTGGGACAGGGGGAGAATGAAAAACTGTTTTTT. This codes for CASSLGQGENEKLFF. The complete variable domain, with remaining parts taken from reference TRBV5-1 and TRBJ1-4, reads KAGVTQTPRYLIKTRGQQVTLSCSPISGHRSVSWYQQTPGQGLQFLFEYFSETQRNKGNFPGRFSGRQFSNSRSEMNVSTLELGDSALYLCASSLGQGENEKLFFGSGTQLSVL.

The rearrangement joins TRBV30 to TRBJ1-5; D is possibly TRBD1 (6 bases). Germline CDR1 is GTSNPN and CDR2 is SVGIG (reference sequence). The CDR3 runs 13 residues. V lost 2 bases and J 4 bases, leaving 9 bases between the germline ends. The CDR3 spells CAWSHQGNQPQHF. As DNA, the CDR3 is TGTGCCTGGAGTCACCAGGGGAATCAGCCCCAGCATTTT. Together with reference TRBV30 and TRBJ1-5, the CDR3 gives the full variable domain: SQTIHQWPATLVQPVGSPLSLECTVEGTSNPNLYWYRQAAGRGLQLLFYSVGIGQISSEVPQNLSASRPQDRQFILSSKKLLLSDSGFYLCAWSHQGNQPQHFGDGTRLSIL.

The chain has TRBV28 and TRBJ1-2, with 7 bases that match TRBD1. The V gene's germline CDR1 is MDHEN and CDR2 SYDVKM. The CDR3 runs 15 residues. V shed 1 base, J shed 3 bases, and the junction held 5 bases outside the gene matches. In nucleotides, the CDR3 is TGTGCCAGCAGTTTATTCGACAGGGTGGACTATGGCTACACCTTC. Translation gives CASSLFDRVDYGYTF.

This chain joins TRBV27 and TRBJ2-7, with 9 bases aligning to TRBD2. There are 16 residues in the CDR3. Germline trimming cut 4 bases from V and 6 bases from J; bases unmatched to any gene: 13. The germline gives CDR1 MNHEY, CDR2 SMNVEV (reference sequence). CDR3 region: CASSSFPAGGNGEQYF. DNA of the CDR3: TGTGCCAGCAGTTCCTTCCCGGCGGGAGGGAACGGCGAGCAGTACTTC.